The 28 T cell receptor beta chains in this list originate from one sample, sequenced in a study of cytomegalovirus exposure and HLA in healthy donors. The PCR employed 60 Vbeta primers together with 13 Jbeta primers. This table comes from immunoSEQ multiplex PCR, and its TCRdb copy is limited to in-frame clones, with some not included. Counted here are approximately 170,000 clones, about four fifths occurring once; the ten biggest clones make up about 4%. The sequenced sample was PBMCs. The receptors were sampled from a man aged 50 to 60 in good health and CMV-seropositive.

The chain carries TRBV6-5 and TRBJ2-7; no definite D call. V shed 2 bases and J shed 3 bases, with 11 bases lying between them. The CDR3 runs to 14 residues. Germline CDR1 and CDR2: MNHEY and SVGAGI. The CDR3, as DNA: TGTGCCAGCAGTTACAGACAATATAACTACGAGCAGTACTTC. Encoded protein: CASSYRQYNYEQYF.

This chain connects TRBV6-6 to TRBJ2-7; D remains ambiguous. Germline CDR1 and CDR2: MNHNY and SVGAGI (reference sequence). The CDR3 sequence is 13 residues long. V lost 3 bases, J lost 0 bases, and 6 bases lay in between. CDR3 region: CASSYSRSYEQYF. Here the CDR3 DNA reads TGTGCCAGCAGTTATTCCCGCTCCTACGAGCAGTACTTC.

The CDR3 is CAWSVGVVTGAHTGELFF. The CDR3 DNA follows: TGTGCCTGGAGTGTAGGGGTAGTGACAGGGGCCCACACCGGGGAGCTGTTTTTT. The chain joins TRBV30 to TRBJ2-2, with 8 positions matching TRBD1. This CDR3 region has 18 residues. CDR1 and CDR2 from the germline V gene are GTSNPN and SVGIG (reference sequence). V shed 0 bases, J shed 3 bases, and the junction held 12 bases outside the gene matches.

The chain combines TRBV28 with TRBJ1-6; tentative D call: TRBD1 (6 bases). The CDR3 runs 20 residues. The germline gives CDR1 MDHEN, CDR2 SYDVKM. V was clipped by 4 bases and J by 1 base, with 23 bases between them. CDR3 region: CASSSGQSGVGRSYNSPLHF. Here the CDR3 DNA reads TGTGCCAGCAGTTCCGGACAGTCGGGTGTGGGGCGGTCCTATAATTCACCCCTCCACTTT.

This chain uses TRBV7-7 with TRBJ2-7; the D gene is possibly TRBD1 (6 bases). The germline V gene has CDR1 SSHAT and CDR2 FNYEAQ (reference sequence). This CDR3 is 15 amino acids long. The CDR3 loop is CARPRGQKPSYEQYF. CDR3 nucleotides: TGTGCTAGGCCCCGAGGACAGAAACCCTCCTACGAGCAGTACTTC.

CDR3 nucleotide sequence: TGCAGTGCTGTTGACAGCTACGAGCAGTACTTC. Translating gives CSAVDSYEQYF. This rearrangement joins TRBV20-1 to TRBJ2-7, with a possible D match to TRBD1 (5 bases). This CDR3 has 11 residues. Per germline, CDR1 DFQATT and CDR2 SNEGSKA (reference sequence). Trimming removed 5 bases from V and 3 bases from J, with 8 bases in between.

This chain connects TRBV28 to TRBJ2-7; 7 bases map to TRBD1. Trimming took 8 bases from V and 0 from J; bases not matched to a gene: 4. Germline assignment: CDR1 MDHEN and CDR2 SYDVKM. This CDR3 is built from 13 residues. The CDR3 here is CASRRDSSYEQYF. CDR3 DNA: TGTGCCAGCCGAAGGGACAGCTCCTACGAGCAGTACTTC.

The chain recombines TRBV27 with TRBJ2-5; D is perhaps TRBD1 (7 bases). Trimming removed 3 bases from V and 5 bases from J, with 13 bases in between. CDR1 is MNHEY, CDR2 SMNVEV, per germline (reference sequence). CDR3 length equals 14 residues. The CDR3 region is CASSFTGAGETQYF. For the CDR3, the DNA is TGTGCCAGCAGTTTCACAGGGGCGGGGGAGACCCAGTACTTC.

CDR3 nucleotide sequence: TGTGCCAGCAGCTTCAACCTTGGAGGAGAAAAACTGTTTTTT. Its protein product is CASSFNLGGEKLFF. The chain carries TRBV13 and TRBJ1-4, with D unclear. CDR1 PRHDT and CDR2 FYEKMQ come from the germline V gene (reference sequence). CDR3 length equals 14 residues. Trimming pared 3 bases from V and 8 bases from J, leaving 13 bases between.

The chain employs TRBV21-1 and TRBJ2-3; TRBD2, the table's D call, was not compared with the DNA. TRBV21-1 is a documented pseudogene. The CDR3 consists of 16 residues. The CDR3 region has the DNA TGTGCCAGCAGCAAAGACGGGGTTGGTAGCACAGATACGCAGTATTTT. Translating it yields CASSKDGVGSTDTQYF.

A remark on this clone: Other DNA sequences from this sample encode an identical CDR3 as well. This sequence joins TRBV7-9 and TRBJ1-6, with D maybe TRBD1 (6 bases). This CDR3 is 14 amino acids long. Germline loops: CDR1 SEHNR, CDR2 FQNEAQ (reference sequence). Between the trimmed V and J ends, which lost 7 bases and 9 bases, there was a span of 16 bases. The CDR3 protein is CASNSGTRGSPLHF. For the CDR3, the DNA is TGTGCCAGCAACTCTGGGACCAGGGGTTCACCCCTCCACTTT.

The chain links TRBV30 to TRBJ1-1; no reliable D call. The CDR3 runs to 13 residues. The V and J ends lost 3 bases and 1 base respectively, with 9 bases between them. Germline lookup yields CDR1 GTSNPN and CDR2 SVGIG (reference sequence). CDR3 loop: CAWSLVRNTEAFF. The DNA for the CDR3 is TGTGCCTGGAGCTTAGTACGGAACACTGAAGCTTTCTTT.

V usage is TRBV5-4 and J usage is TRBJ2-4, with D hard to call. The CDR3 totals 13 residues. Germline loops: CDR1 SGHNT, CDR2 YYREEE (reference sequence). The V end was cut by 2 bases, the J end by 10 bases, with 13 bases between. CDR3 in amino acids: CASSFHGTSIQYF. CDR3 bases: TGTGCCAGCAGCTTCCATGGCACATCAATTCAGTACTTC.

This chain joins TRBV19 and TRBJ1-1; D is unresolved. The germline V gene encodes CDR1 LNHDA and CDR2 SQIVND (reference sequence). V lost 3 bases and J 0 bases, leaving 5 bases between the germline ends. The CDR3 loop spans 13 amino acids. The CDR3 DNA reads TGTGCCAGTAGTATGCTAGTGAACACTGAAGCTTTCTTT. Translated: CASSMLVNTEAFF. Full variable domain (missing parts from reference TRBV19 and TRBJ1-1): DGGITQSPKYLFRKEGQNVTLSCEQNLNHDAMYWYRQDPGQGLRLIYYSQIVNDFQKGDIAEGYSVSREKKESFPLTVTSAQKNPTAFYLCASSMLVNTEAFFGQGTRLTVV.

In nucleotides, the CDR3 is TGTGCCAGCAGCCTATACAGGGGATACGAGCAGTACTTC. This codes for CASSLYRGYEQYF. The V gene is TRBV5-4, the J gene TRBJ2-7, with 7 bases matching TRBD1. With 4 bases clipped from V and 4 bases from J, the junction kept 5 bases outside the gene matches. CDR3 length: 13 amino acids. CDR1 and CDR2 from the germline V gene are SGHNT and YYREEE (reference sequence).

Comment on this clone: Within the sample, other DNA sequences also encode this same CDR3. The rearrangement joins TRBV9 to TRBJ2-2, with TRBD2 identical over 7 bases. Germline CDR1 is SGDLS and CDR2 is YYNGEE. This CDR3 has 17 amino acids. After removal of 1 base from V and 2 bases from J, the junction contained 8 bases not matched to a gene. The CDR3, as DNA: TGTGCCAGCAGCGTAAACCCGGGACTACCTAACACCGGGGAGCTGTTTTTT. Translated, it gives CASSVNPGLPNTGELFF.

The genes are TRBV30 and TRBJ2-1; TRBD1 aligns across 12 bases. The trim removed 4 bases at V and 3 bases at J, leaving 4 bases unmatched. Per the germline V gene, CDR1 is GTSNPN and CDR2 is SVGIG (reference sequence). This CDR3 spans 15 amino acids. CDR3 loop: CAWKGQGANYNEQFF. DNA for the CDR3: TGTGCCTGGAAGGGACAGGGGGCTAACTACAATGAGCAGTTCTTC.

This sequence joins TRBV19 and TRBJ1-2; tentative D call: TRBD1 (5 bases). The CDR3 consists of 13 residues. Trimming stripped 6 bases from V and 4 bases from J, with 12 bases between. Looked up from germline, CDR1 is LNHDA and CDR2 is SQIVND (reference sequence). CDR3 DNA: TGTGCCAGTAGCGCGGACACCCTCTATGGCTACACCTTC. This encodes CASSADTLYGYTF.

This clone was detected only a few times. This chain joins TRBV7-6 and TRBJ2-1; 7 bases map to TRBD2. This CDR3 has 16 residues. Per the germline V gene, CDR1 is SGHVS and CDR2 is FNYEAQ. Trimming took 1 base from V and 6 from J; bases not matched to a gene: 9. Here the CDR3 reads CASSLVVGGVSNEQFF. The CDR3 DNA is TGTGCCAGCAGCTTAGTTGTGGGAGGGGTTTCCAATGAGCAGTTCTTC.

The rearrangement joins TRBV28 to TRBJ2-5; D possibly corresponds to TRBD2 (6 bases). The CDR3 is 15 residues long. V gave up 6 bases and J gave up 4 bases, with 18 bases separating them. CDR1 MDHEN and CDR2 SYDVKM come from the germline V gene. The CDR3 DNA sequence: TGTGCCAGCAGCTATCCGCCACCGGGAGTAGAGACCCAGTACTTC. It specifies CASSYPPPGVETQYF.

The CDR3, as DNA: TGTGCCAGCAGCCTGAGCGGGAGGAACAACAATGAGCAGTTCTTC. It encodes CASSLSGRNNNEQFF. This chain links TRBV7-3 with TRBJ2-1; 9 bases map to TRBD2. After removal of 5 bases from V and 5 bases from J, the junction contained 7 bases not matched to a gene. The germline gives CDR1 SGHTA, CDR2 FQGTGA. This CDR3 comprises 15 residues.

The rearrangement joins TRBV27 to TRBJ1-2, with 7 bases lining up with TRBD1. Germline CDR1 MNHEY, CDR2 SMNVEV (reference sequence). J lost 6 bases, V lost 0 bases, and 7 bases had no gene match. This CDR3 has 15 residues. The DNA of the CDR3 is TGTGCCAGCAGTTTATCGGAAGGGGGCTTCGATGGCTACACCTTC. Translation gives CASSLSEGGFDGYTF.

The V gene is TRBV25-1, the J gene TRBJ2-7, with D possibly TRBD2 on 5 matching bases. Germline values: CDR1 MGHDK, CDR2 SYGVNS. V was shortened by 2 bases and J by 0 bases, with 11 bases between the two germline ends. The CDR3 runs 15 residues. The CDR3 spells CASSEIGKSSYEQYF. The CDR3 bases are TGTGCCAGCAGTGAAATCGGGAAAAGCTCCTACGAGCAGTACTTC.

This chain joins TRBV2 and TRBJ2-7; 9 bases are a match to TRBD2. The CDR3 covers 15 residues. Losses at the gene ends were 7 bases for V and 5 bases for J; bases not matched to a gene: 12. CDR1 is SNHLY, CDR2 FYNNEI, per germline. CDR3 in amino acids: CASTNSGLAGNEQYF. Written as DNA, the CDR3 is TGTGCCAGCACGAACTCGGGGCTAGCGGGAAACGAGCAGTACTTC.

The gene calls are TRBV19 and TRBJ2-3; TRBD1 matches 7 bases. Germline-derived CDR1 and CDR2 are LNHDA and SQIVND (reference sequence). With V trimmed by 5 bases and J by 1 base, 6 bases remained unmatched. CDR3 length equals 15 residues. As DNA, the CDR3 is TGTGCCAGTAGTGTCAGACAGGGTGGCACAGATACGCAGTATTTT. Amino acid sequence: CASSVRQGGTDTQYF.

The rearrangement uses TRBV25-1 and TRBJ2-7; D ambiguous. V was pared by 5 bases and J by 2 bases, with 10 bases between. Germline assignment: CDR1 MGHDK and CDR2 SYGVNS. The CDR3 has 13 residues. CDR3 residues: CASSNIAAYEQYF. DNA of the CDR3: TGTGCCAGCAGTAACATCGCGGCCTACGAGCAGTACTTC.

The chain employs TRBV9 and TRBJ2-2; D uncertain. V was cut by 0 bases and J by 1 base, with 7 bases left in between. Germline values: CDR1 SGDLS, CDR2 YYNGEE. The CDR3 loop spans 15 amino acids. CDR3 DNA sequence: TGTGCCAGCAGCGTAGCTACTGAGAACACCGGGGAGCTGTTTTTT. This gives the protein CASSVATENTGELFF.

This clone was picked up one time. J is TRBJ2-7 and V is TRBV28; D is unclear. The CDR3 length is 12 residues. CDR1 and CDR2 from the germline V gene are MDHEN and SYDVKM. Trimming left V 5 bases short and J 1 base short, with 6 bases between. The CDR3 nucleotides read TGTGCCAGCAGTCCTCAGTCCTACGAGCAGTACTTC. As protein: CASSPQSYEQYF.